This record concerns one T cell receptor beta chain sequence. This specimen belongs to a study of blood T cell repertoires in COVID-19. Study as a whole: Sites across the United States, Italy and Spain contributed samples from acute and convalescent COVID-19.

Study processing details: The assay estimated nucleated cells by amplifying reference gene primers. Method: immunoSEQ multiplex PCR; TCRdb's copy keeps in-frame clones and lacks some. Clonal size and the V and J genes are those of that table, whereas D and trimming came from the DNA. The profile shows hundreds of thousands of clones, about 90% of them singletons. J lost 2 bases, V lost 0 bases, and 7 bases had no gene match. The CDR3 covers 18 residues. Germline lookup yields CDR1 GTSNPN and CDR2 SVGIG (reference sequence). Sequencing input: peripheral blood. The source is a woman in her 40s who had recovered from COVID-19. This sequence joins TRBV30 and TRBJ2-5; 15 bases agree with TRBD2. This CDR3 reads CAWSVRWGLAGGQETQYF. CDR3 coding DNA: TGTGCCTGGAGTGTACGATGGGGACTAGCGGGGGGACAAGAGACCCAGTACTTC.